These 17 T cell receptor beta chains originate from one sample sequenced in a study of T cell repertoires in cytomegalovirus infection. TCRdb re-analysed the reads in MiXCR, keeping a single row per CDR3 protein. The data hold about 150,000 distinct CDR3 sequences, with less than 25% observed a single time. Sequenced: PBMCs. These receptors were taken from a human donor in good health (CMV status not recorded). Some clones in this sample may be carry-over from other donors' samples.

Only a few counts were recorded for this clonotype. The chain has TRBV19 and TRBJ2-5; 7 bases fit TRBD1. Per germline, CDR1 LNHDA and CDR2 SQIVND (reference sequence). V lost 5 bases and J lost 5; bases outside the gene matches: 8. The CDR3 covers 14 residues. CDR3 region: CASSVKTGLETQYF. CDR3 nucleotides: TGTGCCAGTAGTGTCAAGACAGGGTTGGAGACCCAGTACTTC.

The sample holds a few counts of this clonotype. The DNA for the CDR3 is TGTGCCAGCAGCTTGACAACTGGGCAGTATTTT. Its translation is CASSLTTGQYF. This rearrangement joins TRBV7-9 to TRBJ2-3, with D unclear. CDR1 SEHNR and CDR2 FQNEAQ come from the germline V gene (reference sequence). The CDR3 covers 11 residues. The V end was cut by 3 bases, the J end by 11 bases, with 9 bases between.

In its sample, this clonotype was seen many times. CDR3 in amino acids: CASAETDYQPQHF. The CDR3 DNA follows: TGTGCTAGTGCCGAGACGGATTATCAGCCCCAGCATTTT. J is TRBJ1-5 and V is TRBV12-5, with unresolved D. Germline lookup yields CDR1 LGHNT and CDR2 FRNRAP. The CDR3 contains 13 residues. V lost 7 bases, J lost 5 bases, and 12 bases lay in between.

The sample holds many counts of this clonotype. This sequence joins TRBV7-9 and TRBJ2-7, with TRBD2 identical over 11 bases. CDR3 length: 15 residues. CDR1 is SEHNR and CDR2 is FQNEAQ in the germline V gene (reference sequence). V trimming: 6 bases; J trimming: 4 bases; junction bases outside the gene matches: 8. For the CDR3, the DNA is TGTGCCAGCAGTTCAGAAACTAGCGGGAGTTACGAGCAGTACTTC. Translating it yields CASSSETSGSYEQYF.

Comment on this clonotype: Likely a read error: the CDR3 ends without its conserved phenylalanine or tryptophan. This chain's CDR3 is CSVRQVVDTEAFL. For the CDR3, the DNA is TGCAGCGTGCGACAGGTCGTAGACACTGAAGCTTTCTTA. The chain uses TRBV29-1 and TRBJ1-1, with a tentative D call TRBD1 (6 bases). V was pared by 6 bases and J by 3 bases, with 14 bases between. This CDR3 comprises 13 residues. In germline, CDR1 is SQVTM, CDR2 ANQGSEA.

This clonotype was seen only a few times. V gene TRBV14 combines with J gene TRBJ2-5, with a weak D call TRBD2 (6 bases). Deletions cut 0 bases from V and 1 base from J, with 12 bases between. CDR3 size: 16 residues. The V gene's germline CDR1 is SGHDN and CDR2 FVKESK. The CDR3: CASSQEEGVLQETQYF. The CDR3 DNA sequence: TGTGCCAGCAGCCAAGAGGAGGGAGTCCTCCAAGAGACCCAGTACTTC.

In regard to this clonotype: This may be a read error: a much more frequent sequence differs by one nucleotide. The genes are TRBV24-1 and TRBJ2-1; D tentatively reads TRBD1 or TRBD2 (5 bases each). The CDR3 length is 13 residues. CDR1 KGHDR and CDR2 SFDVKD come from the germline V gene. The CDR3 nucleotides are TGTGCCACCAGTGACAACTTGGGGGATGAGAAGTTCTTC. This sequence encodes CATSDNLGDEKFF.

A word on this clonotype: This clone may be a read error of a much larger clone one base away. The chain links TRBV18 to TRBJ2-2; 10 bases align to TRBD2. Germline V gene sequence: CDR1 KGHSH, CDR2 LQKENI. CDR3 size: 17 residues. In DNA form, the CDR3 reads TGTGCCAGCTCCCCTCTTGGACTAGCGGACCGTGGCGGGGTGCTGTTTTTT. Residues: CASSPLGLADRGGVLFF.

This clonotype was picked up many times. The genes are TRBV7-2 and TRBJ2-3; tentatively, D is TRBD2 (6 bases). This CDR3 has 14 residues. Per the germline V gene, CDR1 is SGHTA and CDR2 is FQGNSA. V lost 1 base and J lost 4, with 9 bases in between. CDR3 sequence: CASSLVRGADTQYF. The CDR3 nucleotides read TGTGCCAGCAGCTTAGTTCGCGGGGCAGATACGCAGTATTTT.

This clonotype was detected a few times. J is TRBJ2-4 and V is TRBV28; D gene ambiguous. Germline-derived CDR1 and CDR2 are MDHEN and SYDVKM. V lost 2 bases to trimming and J lost 6 bases, with 5 bases between them. The CDR3 is made up of 12 amino acids. As DNA, the CDR3 is TGTGCCAGCAGTTTACGTAGAAACATTCAGTACTTC. Protein product: CASSLRRNIQYF.

V usage is TRBV5-5 and J usage is TRBJ2-7; D ambiguous. In germline, CDR1 is SGHKS, CDR2 YYEKEE (reference sequence). This CDR3 comprises 13 residues. Trimming pared 0 bases from V and 0 bases from J, leaving 4 bases between. The CDR3 is CASSLDFSYEQYF. CDR3 coding DNA: TGTGCCAGCAGCTTGGACTTCTCCTACGAGCAGTACTTC.

This clonotype has more than one count but fewer than ten. V usage is TRBV4-1 and J usage is TRBJ1-1; tentative D call: TRBD1 (6 bases). The V end lost 0 bases, the J end lost 8 bases, and 16 bases lay between the germline ends. Germline CDR1 is MGHRA and CDR2 is YSYEKL. This CDR3 contains 15 residues. The CDR3 protein is CASSQEGAGAAEAFF. Here the CDR3 DNA reads TGCGCCAGCAGCCAAGAAGGAGCGGGGGCCGCAGAAGCTTTCTTT.

A few counts support this clonotype. V gene TRBV10-3 combines with J gene TRBJ1-4, with a possible D match to TRBD1 (6 bases). V was cut by 3 bases and J by 5 bases, with 13 bases left in between. Germline V gene data show CDR1 as ENHRY and CDR2 as SYGVKD. This CDR3 has 15 amino acids. The CDR3 spells CAISEPTGGNEKLFF. CDR3 DNA sequence: TGTGCCATCAGTGAACCGACAGGTGGGAATGAAAAACTGTTTTTT.

V gene TRBV12-3 or TRBV12-4 combines with J gene TRBJ1-6; D uncertain. The V end was cut by 5 bases, the J end by 8 bases, with 13 bases between. The CDR3 totals 14 residues. The chain's CDR3 is CASSPGGSHSPLHF. The CDR3, as DNA: TGTGCCAGCAGTCCCGGAGGGTCCCATTCACCCCTCCACTTT.

This sequence joins TRBV10-2 and TRBJ1-5; D is ambiguous. Trimming pared 3 bases from V and 3 bases from J, leaving 3 bases between. Germline V lookup: CDR1 WSHSY, CDR2 SAAADI. This CDR3 region has 12 residues. This chain's CDR3 is CASSDPNQPQHF. CDR3 coding DNA: TGCGCCAGCAGTGACCCCAATCAGCCCCAGCATTTT.

This clonotype was seen ten or more times. The chain employs TRBV7-8 and TRBJ2-5; D remains unclear. V was trimmed by 0 bases and J by 4 bases, leaving 6 bases between them. The CDR3 has 13 residues. Germline V CDR1 and CDR2: SGHVS, FQNEAQ. The CDR3 DNA sequence: TGTGCCAGCAGCTTAGCCCCGAGAGAGACCCAGTACTTC. This encodes CASSLAPRETQYF. The full variable domain, completed using reference TRBV7-8 and TRBJ2-5, is GAGVSQSPRYKVAKRGQDVALRCDPISGHVSLFWYQQALGQGPEFLTYFQNEAQLDKSGLPSDRFFAERPEGSVSTLKIQRTQQEDSAVYLCASSLAPRETQYFGPGTRLLVL.

This clonotype was picked up many times. The chain carries TRBV12-3 or TRBV12-4 and TRBJ1-1; D may be TRBD1 (5 bases). The ends were cut back, 6 bases at V and 1 base at J, with 18 bases in the middle. CDR3 length equals 16 residues. CDR3 sequence: CASSRAPTAQNTEAFF. The DNA of the CDR3 is TGTGCCAGCAGCCGCGCCCCGACAGCACAGAACACTGAAGCTTTCTTT.